The TCR beta chain under discussion was sequenced for a study of neurological immune-mediated disorders. This clonotype was seen more than once but under ten times. Looked up from germline, CDR1 is MNHEY and CDR2 is SMNVEV (reference sequence). Trimming took off 2 bases at V and 2 bases at J, with 10 bases between the two ends. The CDR3 is 14 residues long. From the 5' RACE reads, TCRdb called clonotypes with MiXCR, one entry per CDR3 protein. The sample lists 26,000 or so distinct CDR3 sequences; more than 10% were seen once. Sequencing was carried out using PBMCs. This TCR derives from a man aged 55 to 69 in good health. The gene calls are TRBV27 and TRBJ2-7; D might be TRBD2 (5 bases). The CDR3 loop reads CASSLAGAAYEQYF. In DNA form, the CDR3 reads TGTGCCAGCAGTTTAGCGGGTGCCGCCTACGAGCAGTACTTC.